Presented here are 6 T cell receptor beta chains from one specimen sequenced in a study of T cell responses to AZD1222 COVID-19 vaccine. TCRdb's copy holds only in-frame clones and misses some; the assay was immunoSEQ multiplex PCR. Of roughly 100,000 clones in the sample, approximately 88% were seen once. This material consisted of peripheral blood, taken on day 0 of AZD1222 vaccination. All receptors come from an adult in good health.

The V call is TRBV2, the J call TRBJ1-5; 7 bases line up with TRBD1. The V gene's germline CDR1 is SNHLY and CDR2 FYNNEI. After removal of 6 bases from V and 4 bases from J, the junction contained 6 bases not matched to a gene. The CDR3 contains 14 residues. The CDR3 sequence is CASRGDSLNQPQHF. The CDR3 nucleotides are TGTGCCAGCAGGGGGGACAGTCTTAATCAGCCCCAGCATTTT.

The table lists this clone with a count of one. The chain combines TRBV4-1 with TRBJ1-4, with D possibly being TRBD1 (5 bases). V lost 1 base to trimming and J lost 7 bases, with 16 bases between them. Germline V gene data show CDR1 as MGHRA and CDR2 as YSYEKL. CDR3 length: 16 residues. The CDR3 nucleotides are TGCGCCAGCAGCCAAGGTCGGGGGTCAAGGGGTGAAAAACTGTTTTTT. This sequence encodes CASSQGRGSRGEKLFF.

This clone was counted between two and nine times. The rearrangement uses TRBV6-5 and TRBJ2-2; possible D gene TRBD2, 6 bases. This CDR3 region has 15 residues. V was clipped by 5 bases and J by 3 bases, with 13 bases between them. Germline loops: CDR1 MNHEY, CDR2 SVGAGI. CDR3 in DNA: TGTGCCAGCAGTCGGAGGGAAGGTGACACCGGGGAGCTGTTTTTT. It specifies CASSRREGDTGELFF.

This clone has a handful of counts. J is TRBJ2-3 and V is TRBV2; 10 bases are shared with TRBD2. Germline V gives CDR1 SNHLY, CDR2 FYNNEI. V was clipped by 8 bases and J by 6 bases; unmatched bases: 8. This CDR3 has 14 amino acids. CDR3 coding DNA: TGTGCCAGCTCCCAAGCGGGAGGGCCGGATACGCAGTATTTT. The encoded protein is CASSQAGGPDTQYF.

The chain is built from TRBV7-9 and TRBJ1-2; unclear D gene. The CDR3 contains 13 residues. CDR1 is SEHNR and CDR2 is FQNEAQ in the germline V gene (reference sequence). V lost 5 bases, J lost 3 bases, and 10 bases lay in between. The CDR3: CASSHDTYYGYTF. The CDR3 bases are TGTGCCAGCAGCCACGACACATACTATGGCTACACCTTC.

The chain links TRBV10-2 to TRBJ2-4; 10 bases align to TRBD2. V dropped 4 bases and J dropped 1; count of bases not matched to a gene: 10. Per germline, CDR1 WSHSY and CDR2 SAAADI. The CDR3 length is 18 residues. The CDR3 DNA is TGCGCCAGCAGTGGATGGTTTAGCGGGAGGTCCGCCAAAAACATTCAGTACTTC. It codes for CASSGWFSGRSAKNIQYF.